This T cell receptor beta chain was captured by sequencing in a study of CD8+CD57+ T cells in acquired aplastic anemia. Regarding the study as a whole: Patients and controls shared roughly 31 CD8+ CDR3 sequences, highly expressed in patients.

Patients sequenced had flow cytometry evidence of CD8+CD57+ cell expansion. V gave up 0 bases and J gave up 5 bases, with 7 bases separating them. The CDR3 has 13 residues. The germline gives CDR1 KGHDR, CDR2 SFDVKD. Profiling of TCR beta VDJ combinations and CDR3 sequences used genomic DNA as template. In TCRdb, the reads were re-called with MiXCR into one record per CDR3 protein. The sample carries tens of thousands of distinct CDR3 sequences, roughly 70% recorded once. Points on this clonotype: Its cognate antigen is unknown.

The origin of this receptor is a human donor with aplastic anemia. The sample was sorted CD4+, CD8+, or CD8+CD57+ T cells (not recorded which) from PBMCs. The chain has TRBV24-1 and TRBJ2-7, with unresolved D. DNA of the CDR3: TGTGCCACCAGTGATTTGTGGAGCCACGAGCAGTACTTC. Translating it yields CATSDLWSHEQYF.